This entry lists 32 T cell receptor beta chains sequenced from one sample in a study of cytomegalovirus exposure and HLA in healthy donors. It was with 60 Vbeta and 13 Jbeta primers that the PCR ran. Clones were sequenced by immunoSEQ multiplex PCR, and TCRdb holds only the in-frame ones, with some missing. The sample holds around 140,000 clones, about three quarters seen once. Material for sequencing was PBMCs. These receptors originate from a male donor in good health and CMV-seronegative.

The chain has TRBV28 and TRBJ1-6, with no clear D. CDR3 length: 15 residues. CDR1 and CDR2 (germline): MDHEN, SYDVKM. V lost 7 bases and J lost 0, with 10 bases in between. The CDR3 nucleotides are TGTGCCAGCAATCCCGCGGGCTCCTATAATTCACCCCTCCACTTT. This encodes CASNPAGSYNSPLHF.

The chain couples TRBV27 to TRBJ2-3, with unresolved D. The CDR3 has 17 residues. Trimming pared 4 bases from V and 0 bases from J, leaving 17 bases between. Germline lookup yields CDR1 MNHEY and CDR2 SMNVEV (reference sequence). The CDR3 region has the DNA TGTGCCAGCAGTTCCCGTGTCACACCGATTAGCACAGATACGCAGTATTTT. Translating it yields CASSSRVTPISTDTQYF.

A word on this clone: A junction end diverges from the germline sequence, so it may reflect a read error. The J gene is TRBJ2-7, the V gene TRBV7-9, with 14 bases that match TRBD2. Germline loops: CDR1 SEHNR, CDR2 FQNEAQ (reference sequence). The CDR3 extends over 16 amino acids. In DNA, the CDR3 is TGTTCCAGCAGCCCCGGCGAGGGACTAGCGGGAGCCGAGCAGTACTTC. Its protein is CSSSPGEGLAGAEQYF. The full variable domain, rest sourced from reference TRBV7-9 and TRBJ2-7, is DTGVSQNPRHKITKRGQNVTFRCDPISEHNRLYWYRQTLGQGPEFLTYFQNEAQLEKSRLLSDRFSAERPKGSFSTLEIQRTEQGDSAMYLCSSSPGEGLAGAEQYFGPGTRLTVT.

This clone was seen more than once but under ten times. The chain combines TRBV29-1 with TRBJ2-1; TRBD1 agrees at 7 bases. The germline V gene has CDR1 SQVTM and CDR2 ANQGSEA. Losses at the gene ends were 2 bases for V and 7 bases for J; bases not matched to a gene: 5. The length of the CDR3 is 13 residues. The CDR3 protein is CSVELGQRNEQFF. CDR3 bases: TGCAGCGTTGAATTGGGACAGAGGAATGAGCAGTTCTTC.

This chain connects TRBV5-1 to TRBJ2-7; 7 bases align to TRBD2. V gave up 0 bases and J gave up 2 bases; unmatched junction bases: 5. Looked up from germline, CDR1 is SGHRS and CDR2 is YFSETQ. The CDR3 length is 15 residues. CDR3 amino acids: CASSLGEGRTYEQYF. In DNA form, the CDR3 reads TGCGCCAGCAGCTTGGGGGAGGGGAGAACCTACGAGCAGTACTTC. The full variable domain, in which reference TRBV5-1 and TRBJ2-7 provide the parts outside the CDR3, is KAGVTQTPRYLIKTRGQQVTLSCSPISGHRSVSWYQQTPGQGLQFLFEYFSETQRNKGNFPGRFSGRQFSNSRSEMNVSTLELGDSALYLCASSLGEGRTYEQYFGPGTRLTVT.

V gene TRBV6-5 combines with J gene TRBJ2-7; tentatively, D is TRBD2 (7 bases). The V and J ends lost 2 bases and 5 bases respectively, with 13 bases between them. Germline V CDR1 and CDR2: MNHEY, SVGAGI. The CDR3 length is 14 residues. CDR3: CASSYGGGPHEQYF. The CDR3 DNA reads as TGTGCCAGCAGTTACGGCGGGGGCCCCCACGAGCAGTACTTC.

The genes are TRBV4-1 and TRBJ2-1, with a weak D call TRBD2 (7 bases). The CDR3 has 17 amino acids. CDR1 and CDR2 (germline): MGHRA, YSYEKL. V was trimmed by 1 base and J by 2 bases, leaving 15 bases between them. The CDR3 here is CASSQAEGGLPYNEQFF. DNA of the CDR3: TGCGCCAGCAGCCAAGCCGAGGGGGGGCTTCCCTACAATGAGCAGTTCTTC.

The chain is built from TRBV5-1 and TRBJ2-3; TRBD2 matches 9 bases. CDR3 length equals 14 residues. The J segment lost 4 bases and the V segment lost 4 bases, leaving 4 bases of the junction unmatched. Germline V gene data show CDR1 as SGHRS and CDR2 as YFSETQ. As DNA, the CDR3 is TGCGCCAGCAGCATAGCGGGGGCTGCAGATACGCAGTATTTT. Its translation is CASSIAGAADTQYF.

The chain uses TRBV6-6 and TRBJ2-5, with D possibly matching TRBD2 (6 bases). The CDR3 has 15 residues. Trimming took 6 bases from V and 3 from J, leaving 17 bases between them. Germline lookup yields CDR1 MNHNY and CDR2 SVGAGI (reference sequence). The CDR3 nucleotides are TGTGCCAGCAGACCCTTAACCGGACTAAAAGAGACCCAGTACTTC. It is translated as CASRPLTGLKETQYF.

The chain combines TRBV6-1 with TRBJ2-7; tentative D call: TRBD1 (5 bases). Germline CDR1 and CDR2: MNHNS and SASEGT. V lost 3 bases to trimming and J lost 4 bases, with 16 bases between them. This CDR3 contains 15 residues. The CDR3 nucleotides are TGTGCCAGCAGTGAGGACGACAGCCAATCTTACGAGCAGTACTTC. Its translation is CASSEDDSQSYEQYF.

The chain employs TRBV19 and TRBJ2-7; 15 bases fit TRBD2. Trimming removed 5 bases from V and 2 bases from J; junction bases left unmatched: 13. The CDR3 runs 19 residues. Germline V gene sequence: CDR1 LNHDA, CDR2 SQIVND (reference sequence). Here the CDR3 DNA reads TGTGCCAGTAGTCCTTCTCGAGGACTAGCGGGAGGGCGTCCCTACGAGCAGTACTTC. Its protein product is CASSPSRGLAGGRPYEQYF.

This rearrangement joins TRBV6-5 to TRBJ1-2; D perhaps matches TRBD1 (5 bases). Trimming removed 5 bases at V and 3 bases at J, with 7 bases between. Germline V lookup: CDR1 MNHEY, CDR2 SVGAGI. The CDR3 has 12 residues. CDR3 bases: TGTGCCAGCAGTAGGGGCCACTATGGCTACACCTTC. It translates to CASSRGHYGYTF.

This clone has only a few counts. This chain links TRBV9 with TRBJ1-1, with a possible D match to TRBD1 (6 bases). There are 15 residues in the CDR3. CDR1 is SGDLS and CDR2 is YYNGEE in the germline V gene. Trimming stripped 2 bases from V and 0 bases from J, with 11 bases between. CDR3 protein: CASSVGQFMNTEAFF. CDR3 bases: TGTGCCAGCAGCGTCGGACAGTTCATGAACACTGAAGCTTTCTTT.

This chain connects TRBV27 to TRBJ2-1; 9 bases are a match to TRBD1. V lost 4 bases and J lost 6; bases outside the gene matches: 7. Germline V lookup: CDR1 MNHEY, CDR2 SMNVEV (reference sequence). This CDR3 is 15 amino acids long. The CDR3 loop is CASSSKGDRANEQFF. The CDR3 bases are TGTGCCAGCAGTTCTAAAGGGGACAGGGCCAATGAGCAGTTCTTC.

The chain uses TRBV5-1 and TRBJ2-1, with 10 bases matching TRBD2. Germline V CDR1 and CDR2: SGHRS, YFSETQ. After removal of 0 bases from V and 0 bases from J, the junction contained 6 bases not matched to a gene. The CDR3 is made up of 18 amino acids. Here the CDR3 reads CASSLALAGPSSYNEQFF. In DNA form, the CDR3 reads TGCGCCAGCAGCTTGGCACTAGCGGGACCGAGCTCCTACAATGAGCAGTTCTTC.

The genes are TRBV7-2 and TRBJ1-6; the D is unclear. Germline V gives CDR1 SGHTA, CDR2 FQGNSA. Deletions cut 1 base from V and 0 bases from J, with 13 bases between. This CDR3 has 18 amino acids. CDR3 sequence: CASSLVWEGSSYNSPLHF. The DNA for the CDR3 is TGTGCCAGCAGCTTAGTGTGGGAGGGCAGCTCCTATAATTCACCCCTCCACTTT. The whole variable domain, remainder taken from reference TRBV7-2 and TRBJ1-6, is GAGVSQSPSNKVTEKGKDVELRCDPISGHTALYWYRQSLGQGLEFLIYFQGNSAPDKSGLPSDRFSAERTGGSVSTLTIQRTQQEDSAVYLCASSLVWEGSSYNSPLHFGNGTRLTVT.

The chain employs TRBV12-1 and TRBJ2-5; the DNA was not used to check the table's D call, TRBD2. The closer fit of TRBJ2-7 to the DNA end suggests the J call may be wrong. TRBV12-1 is assigned pseudogene status. The CDR3 extends over 16 amino acids. Written as DNA, the CDR3 is TGTGCCAGCAGCCCGCGCTGGACTAGCGGTAGCTACGAGCAGTACTTC. It specifies CASSPRWTSGSYEQYF.

On this clone itself: Other DNA sequences from this sample encode an identical CDR3 as well. The V gene is TRBV7-2, the J gene TRBJ2-5; TRBD2 matches 7 bases. J lost 3 bases, V lost 3 bases, and 1 base had no gene match. The CDR3 has 13 residues. CDR1 and CDR2 (germline): SGHTA, FQGNSA. The CDR3 is CASSLGTKETQYF. CDR3 bases: TGTGCCAGCAGCTTGGGGACTAAAGAGACCCAGTACTTC.

The chain joins TRBV29-1 to TRBJ2-1; no definite D call. The CDR3 length is 16 residues. V was shortened by 5 bases and J by 4 bases, with 21 bases between the two germline ends. The germline gives CDR1 SQVTM, CDR2 ANQGSEA. DNA for the CDR3: TGCAGCGTTATCACCCCACACCGGTCTAGGTACAATGAGCAGTTCTTC. It specifies CSVITPHRSRYNEQFF.

A note on this clone: The same CDR3 can be traced to other DNA sequences in this sample. The V gene is TRBV5-8, the J gene TRBJ2-7; 7 bases agree with TRBD1. Per the germline V gene, CDR1 is SGHTS and CDR2 is YDEGEE. Trimming took 2 bases from V and 1 from J; bases not matched to a gene: 0. CDR3 length: 13 amino acids. The CDR3 here is CASSFRGSYEQYF. The CDR3, as DNA: TGTGCCAGCAGCTTCAGGGGGTCCTACGAGCAGTACTTC.

The chain links TRBV7-9 to TRBJ1-6; weak D call: TRBD1 (5 bases). Looked up from germline, CDR1 is SEHNR and CDR2 is FQNEAQ (reference sequence). The CDR3 sequence is 19 residues long. V was clipped by 1 base and J by 0 bases, with 16 bases between them. As DNA, the CDR3 is TGTGCCAGCAGCTTAGACCCCGCGACAGTCCCCTCCTATAATTCACCCCTCCACTTT. Its protein is CASSLDPATVPSYNSPLHF.

A single count supports this clone. This chain joins TRBV27 and TRBJ1-4; 8 positions match TRBD1. The CDR3 length is 16 residues. Germline V lookup: CDR1 MNHEY, CDR2 SMNVEV (reference sequence). The junction had 5 bases not matched to a gene; V was cut back by 5 bases and J by 0 bases. The CDR3 loop reads CASSPRDRPTNEKLFF. The CDR3 coding sequence is TGTGCCAGCAGTCCCCGGGACAGGCCAACTAATGAAAAACTGTTTTTT.

The rearrangement joins TRBV21-1 to TRBJ1-2; whether TRBD1, the table's D call, matches the DNA was not checked. TRBV21-1 is recorded as a pseudogene. This CDR3 has 14 amino acids. In nucleotides, the CDR3 is TGTGCCAGCAGCAAAGACGCCAGGGTAAACGGCTACACCTTC. This encodes CASSKDARVNGYTF.

DNA for the CDR3: TGTGCCAGCTCACCACCGGGACTAGCGGGGGGGCTATCCTACAATGAGCAGTTCTTC. Amino acids: CASSPPGLAGGLSYNEQFF. The chain links TRBV18 to TRBJ2-1, with TRBD2 matching 16 bases. The CDR3 has 19 amino acids. The V segment lost 0 bases and the J segment 1 base; nucleotides outside the gene matches: 3. The germline V gene encodes CDR1 KGHSH and CDR2 LQKENI.

V usage is TRBV19 and J usage is TRBJ1-6; TRBD1 aligns across 8 bases. The V and J ends lost 5 bases and 7 bases, in that order; junction bases with no gene match: 7. In germline, CDR1 is LNHDA, CDR2 SQIVND (reference sequence). The CDR3 is 15 residues long. The CDR3 nucleotides are TGTGCCAGTAGTCTAGGACAGGGTCTAAATTCACCCCTCCACTTT. It encodes CASSLGQGLNSPLHF.

The chain employs TRBV4-1 and TRBJ2-5; 8 bases match TRBD2. With the DNA end fitting TRBJ2-7 better, the J assignment may be wrong. The CDR3 covers 14 residues. Germline lookup yields CDR1 MGHRA and CDR2 YSYEKL. Here the CDR3 reads CASSQVLADYEQYF. The CDR3 nucleotides are TGCGCCAGCAGCCAAGTACTAGCGGACTACGAGCAGTACTTC.

The rearrangement joins TRBV28 to TRBJ1-2; D not resolved. There are 12 residues in the CDR3. Germline loops: CDR1 MDHEN, CDR2 SYDVKM. The V gene lost 1 base and the J gene lost 8 bases, with 8 bases spanning the gap. CDR3 sequence reads: CASSLFLRGYTF. In nucleotides, the CDR3 is TGTGCCAGCAGTTTATTTCTACGGGGCTACACCTTC.

The chain employs TRBV7-9 and TRBJ1-5; 8 bases are a match to TRBD1. The CDR3 has 14 residues. The junction had 2 bases not matched to a gene; V was cut back by 5 bases and J by 2 bases. Germline CDR1 and CDR2: SEHNR and FQNEAQ (reference sequence). The CDR3 region is CASSAQGGNQPQHF. As DNA, the CDR3 is TGTGCCAGCAGCGCACAGGGGGGCAATCAGCCCCAGCATTTT.

This sequence joins TRBV5-4 and TRBJ2-5; 8 positions match TRBD2. The germline V gene has CDR1 SGHNT and CDR2 YYREEE (reference sequence). With V trimmed by 5 bases and J by 4 bases, 4 bases remained unmatched. The CDR3 length is 13 residues. In DNA, the CDR3 is TGTGCCAGCAGGATCCGGGAGGGAGAGACCCAGTACTTC. Translated, it gives CASRIREGETQYF.

The V call is TRBV27, the J call TRBJ1-2, with TRBD1 identical over 9 bases. The CDR3 totals 13 residues. Germline V gives CDR1 MNHEY, CDR2 SMNVEV (reference sequence). The ends lost 8 bases at V and 10 bases at J; junction bases unmatched: 11. CDR3 in amino acids: CASAMGQGFDYTF. CDR3 DNA sequence: TGTGCCAGCGCCATGGGACAGGGTTTTGACTACACCTTC.

This clone is a singleton in its sample. The chain is built from TRBV6-1 and TRBJ2-7; D is unclear. V lost 8 bases and J lost 3, with 14 bases in between. The length of the CDR3 is 13 residues. Germline V gene lookup returns CDR1 MNHNS and CDR2 SASEGT. The CDR3 is CASGRSHRYEQYF. In DNA form, the CDR3 reads TGTGCCAGCGGCCGAAGTCACCGCTACGAGCAGTACTTC.

The V and J genes are TRBV25-1 and TRBJ1-2, with a weak D call TRBD1 (6 bases). Per germline, CDR1 MGHDK and CDR2 SYGVNS. V was pared by 3 bases and J by 2 bases, with 22 bases between. The CDR3 consists of 18 residues. CDR3 DNA sequence: TGTGCCAGCAGTGATAACAACAGGGCCTTCGGTAAGAACTATGGCTACACCTTC. This codes for CASSDNNRAFGKNYGYTF.